The clone carrying this T cell receptor beta chain appeared a few times. Its matching antigen is unknown. The second PCR ran about 6 to 12 cycles with a sample-barcoded 5' primer and J-beta primers. Through a template-switch adaptor with 12 random nucleotides, each cDNA molecule received a tag. A minimum of 2.5 million CDR3-containing paired-end reads was obtained for each sample. TCRdb passed the 5' RACE reads through MiXCR, listing each CDR3 protein once. Here the sample spans hundreds of thousands of distinct CDR3 sequences, over 20% being singletons. Germline CDR1 is PRHDT and CDR2 is FYEKMQ (reference sequence). V was pared by 6 bases and J by 4 bases, with 5 bases of the junction left unmatched. The CDR3 has 15 amino acids. This sample was included in a study of blood T cells in healthy people across ages. Findings and caveats of the study: Long-lived donors had more naive CD4+ cells and higher diversity than aged donors. Per million T cells, TCR beta diversity dropped about linearly as age rose.

The receptor's source is a man aged 65-85 years in good health. The sequenced material came from blood. The gene calls are TRBV13 and TRBJ2-7, with TRBD2 matching 14 bases. Here the CDR3 reads CASRLTSGGAYEQYF. The CDR3 DNA follows: TGTGCCAGCAGATTGACTAGCGGGGGGGCTTACGAGCAGTACTTC.